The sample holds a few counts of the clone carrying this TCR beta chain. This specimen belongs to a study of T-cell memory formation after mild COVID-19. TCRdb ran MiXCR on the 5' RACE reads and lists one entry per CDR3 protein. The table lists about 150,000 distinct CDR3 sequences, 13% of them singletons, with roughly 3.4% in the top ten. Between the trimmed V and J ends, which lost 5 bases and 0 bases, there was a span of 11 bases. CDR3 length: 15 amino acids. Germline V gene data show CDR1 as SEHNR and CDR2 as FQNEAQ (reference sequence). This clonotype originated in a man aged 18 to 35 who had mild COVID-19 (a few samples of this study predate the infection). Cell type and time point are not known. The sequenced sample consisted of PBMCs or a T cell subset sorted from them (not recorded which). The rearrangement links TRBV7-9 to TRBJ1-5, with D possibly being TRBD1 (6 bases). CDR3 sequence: CASSADRSSNQPQHF. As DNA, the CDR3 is TGTGCCAGCAGCGCGGACAGAAGTAGCAATCAGCCCCAGCATTTT.